Listed below are T cell receptor beta chains from one sample, sequenced in a study of blood T cell repertoires in COVID-19. The table came from immunoSEQ multiplex PCR; TCRdb's copy has only in-frame clones and leaves some out. The data contain under 250,000 clones, 84% of them singletons. Sequenced input: peripheral blood. The source of these receptors is a human donor in a cohort sampled during active COVID-19. The CDR3 runs from the conserved cysteine through the conserved F or W. The order of the fields is clone size, V gene, D gene, J gene, CDR3 protein, CDR3 DNA. D genes are given only for firm matches. Expanded clones are given a class, and other clones once, few, many or no size at all.

size: .
V: TRBV3-1/TRBV3-2
D: TRBD2
J: TRBJ2-2
CDR3: CASSLVVLAGNTGELFF
DNA: TGTGCCAGCAGCCTGGTGGTGTTAGCGGGAAACACCGGGGAGCTGTTTTTT

size: .
V: TRBV5-5
D: TRBD1
J: TRBJ2-4
CDR3: CASSSRTGYNIQYF
DNA: TGTGCCAGCAGCTCTCGGACAGGGTACAACATTCAGTACTTC

size: .
V: TRBV18
D: TRBD2
J: TRBJ2-3
CDR3: CASSPGAGATDTQYF
DNA: TGTGCCAGCTCACCCGGGGCGGGAGCCACAGATACGCAGTATTTT

size: .
V: TRBV5-8
D: .
J: TRBJ1-5
CDR3: CASSYGGGPRSNQPQHF
DNA: TGTGCCAGCAGCTATGGGGGGGGCCCCCGGAGCAATCAGCCCCAGCATTTT

size: .
V: TRBV29-1
D: .
J: TRBJ2-3
CDR3: CSVEQPATRRARTDTQYF
DNA: TGCAGCGTCGAACAGCCCGCAACACGGCGGGCCCGCACAGATACGCAGTATTTT

size: .
V: TRBV6-1
D: TRBD2
J: TRBJ2-1
CDR3: CASSDRGTRFVYNEQFF
DNA: TGTGCCAGCAGTGACCGTGGGACTAGGTTCGTTTACAATGAGCAGTTCTTC

size: .
V: TRBV5-4
D: TRBD2
J: TRBJ2-1
CDR3: CASSVPSGNNEQFF
DNA: TGTGCCAGCAGCGTCCCTAGCGGCAACAATGAGCAGTTCTTC

size: .
V: TRBV6-1
D: TRBD2
J: TRBJ2-5
CDR3: CASSVQSGLARGTQYF
DNA: TGTGCCAGCAGTGTCCAGTCGGGACTAGCGCGCGGGACCCAGTACTTC

size: .
V: TRBV19
D: TRBD2
J: TRBJ2-2
CDR3: CASSRTSGIPGELFF
DNA: TGTGCCAGTAGTAGGACTAGCGGGATCCCCGGGGAGCTGTTTTTT

size: .
V: TRBV28
D: .
J: TRBJ1-2
CDR3: CASTLKSQAQLRGYTF
DNA: TGTGCCAGCACCCTGAAGAGTCAGGCTCAACTGAGAGGCTACACCTTC

size: .
V: TRBV27
D: .
J: TRBJ2-7
CDR3: CASSLMLGALNEQYF
DNA: TGTGCCAGCAGTTTAATGTTGGGGGCTTTGAACGAGCAGTACTTC

size: once
V: TRBV18
D: TRBD1
J: TRBJ2-1
CDR3: CASSPSPGQGTNEQFF
DNA: TGTGCCAGCTCACCTTCCCCGGGACAGGGGACCAATGAGCAGTTCTTC

size: .
V: TRBV28
D: TRBD2
J: TRBJ2-5
CDR3: CASSLMSWEGETQYF
DNA: TGTGCCAGCAGTTTGATGTCGTGGGAGGGAGAGACCCAGTACTTC

size: .
V: TRBV10-2
D: .
J: TRBJ2-7
CDR3: CASNPGRYEQYF
DNA: TGCGCCAGCAACCCCGGGAGATACGAGCAGTACTTC

size: .
V: TRBV30
D: .
J: TRBJ2-5
CDR3: CAWSVSSRRGETQYF
DNA: TGTGCCTGGAGTGTATCTTCCAGGAGGGGAGAGACCCAGTACTTC

size: .
V: TRBV15
D: .
J: TRBJ1-2
CDR3: CATSRVGDVSYGYTF
DNA: TGTGCCACCAGCAGAGTAGGGGATGTGAGCTATGGCTACACCTTC

size: few
V: TRBV27
D: TRBD1
J: TRBJ2-2
CDR3: CASSLKPQGARTGELFF
DNA: TGTGCCAGCAGTTTAAAACCCCAGGGGGCGAGGACCGGGGAGCTGTTTTTT

size: .
V: TRBV7-2
D: .
J: TRBJ2-1
CDR3: CASSFPGSRNEQFF
DNA: TGTGCCAGCAGCTTCCCGGGGTCTCGCAATGAGCAGTTCTTC

size: .
V: TRBV3-1/TRBV3-2
D: .
J: TRBJ1-6
CDR3: CASSQAVPGLLNPYSPLHF
DNA: TGTGCCAGCAGCCAAGCGGTTCCGGGACTCTTGAACCCTTATTCACCCCTCCACTTT

size: .
V: TRBV4-1
D: .
J: TRBJ1-2
CDR3: CASSHGPTGFYGYTF
DNA: TGCGCCAGCAGCCACGGCCCCACAGGGTTCTATGGCTACACCTTC

size: few
V: TRBV4-1
D: TRBD2
J: TRBJ2-3
CDR3: CASSQELAGVLDTQYF
DNA: TGCGCCAGCAGCCAAGAACTAGCGGGAGTTTTGGATACGCAGTATTTT

size: .
V: TRBV6-5
D: TRBD2
J: TRBJ2-1
CDR3: CASSFAGGPDEQFF
DNA: TGTGCCAGCAGTTTCGCGGGAGGGCCGGATGAGCAGTTCTTC

size: few
V: TRBV15
D: .
J: TRBJ1-2
CDR3: CATSQRGYAYGYTF
DNA: TGTGCCACCAGCCAGAGAGGGTACGCCTATGGCTACACCTTC

size: .
V: TRBV4-1
D: .
J: TRBJ1-1
CDR3: CASSLRTGVEAFF
DNA: TGCGCCAGCAGCCTGCGGACGGGGGTTGAAGCTTTCTTT

size: .
V: TRBV27
D: .
J: TRBJ2-2
CDR3: CASSLGVSGELFF
DNA: TGTGCCAGCAGTCTCGGGGTTTCCGGGGAGCTGTTTTTT

size: .
V: TRBV6-1
D: TRBD1
J: TRBJ2-7
CDR3: CASSEQGVDYEQYF
DNA: TGTGCCAGCAGTGAACAGGGGGTGGACTACGAGCAGTACTTC

size: few
V: TRBV6-5
D: TRBD1
J: TRBJ1-2
CDR3: CASNQDRGIYGYTF
DNA: TGTGCCAGCAACCAGGACAGGGGGATCTATGGCTACACCTTC

size: .
V: TRBV28
D: TRBD2
J: TRBJ2-7
CDR3: CASRSETSGVYEQYF
DNA: TGTGCCAGCAGATCAGAGACTAGCGGGGTCTACGAGCAGTACTTC